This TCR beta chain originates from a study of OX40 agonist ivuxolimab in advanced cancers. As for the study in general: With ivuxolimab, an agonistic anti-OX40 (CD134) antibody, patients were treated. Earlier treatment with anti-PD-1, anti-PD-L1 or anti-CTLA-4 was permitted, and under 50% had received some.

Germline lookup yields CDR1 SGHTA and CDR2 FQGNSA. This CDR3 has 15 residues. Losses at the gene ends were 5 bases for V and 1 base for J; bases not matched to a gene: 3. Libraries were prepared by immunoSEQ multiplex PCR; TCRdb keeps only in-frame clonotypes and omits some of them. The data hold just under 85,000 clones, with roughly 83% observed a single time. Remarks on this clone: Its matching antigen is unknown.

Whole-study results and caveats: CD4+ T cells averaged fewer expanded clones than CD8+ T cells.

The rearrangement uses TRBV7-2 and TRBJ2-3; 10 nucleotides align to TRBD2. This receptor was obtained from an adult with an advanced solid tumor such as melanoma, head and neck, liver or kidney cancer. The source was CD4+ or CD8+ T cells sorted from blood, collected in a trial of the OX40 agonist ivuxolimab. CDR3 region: CASSQLAGRTDTQYF. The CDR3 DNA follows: TGTGCCAGCAGCCAACTAGCGGGGCGCACAGATACGCAGTATTTT.